These 28 T cell receptor beta chains came from one sample sequenced in a study of cytomegalovirus exposure and HLA in healthy donors. PCR used 60 Vbeta primers and 13 Jbeta primers. Assay used: immunoSEQ multiplex PCR; TCRdb lists only in-frame clones, some missing. Of 150,000 to 180,000 clones listed, over 60% were seen once; the top ten hold around 4.1%. Input material: PBMCs. These receptors were collected from a woman between 35 and 50 years old in good health and CMV-seronegative.

The CDR3 DNA sequence: TGCGCCAGCAGCCTGGCGGGTCGGGGAGCCGGGGAGACCCAGTACTTC. It is translated as CASSLAGRGAGETQYF. This chain uses TRBV5-1 with TRBJ2-5, with a possible D match to TRBD2 (5 bases). There are 16 residues in the CDR3. V was pared by 4 bases and J by 5 bases, with 21 bases between. Germline-derived CDR1 and CDR2 are SGHRS and YFSETQ.

The J gene is TRBJ2-6, the V gene TRBV5-1; TRBD1 is a possible D gene (6 bases). V was pared by 0 bases and J by 1 base, with 11 bases between. The CDR3 sequence is 17 residues long. Germline-derived CDR1 and CDR2 are SGHRS and YFSETQ. The CDR3 DNA sequence: TGCGCCAGCAGCTTGGTTACAGGGACGTCTGGGGCCAACGTCCTGACTTTC. Its protein is CASSLVTGTSGANVLTF. Looking up the rest from reference TRBV5-1 and TRBJ2-6 gives the full variable domain: KAGVTQTPRYLIKTRGQQVTLSCSPISGHRSVSWYQQTPGQGLQFLFEYFSETQRNKGNFPGRFSGRQFSNSRSEMNVSTLELGDSALYLCASSLVTGTSGANVLTFGAGSRLTVL.

This clone appeared a single time. The V gene is TRBV27, the J gene TRBJ2-7, with TRBD2 identical over 10 bases. V lost 5 bases and J lost 5; bases outside the gene matches: 3. CDR1 and CDR2 from the germline V gene are MNHEY and SMNVEV (reference sequence). The CDR3 runs to 13 residues. CDR3 residues: CASSLAGVHEQYF. The CDR3 nucleotides read TGTGCCAGCAGTCTAGCGGGAGTCCACGAGCAGTACTTC.

V and J are TRBV6-1 and TRBJ1-1; no firm D call. Germline V gene data show CDR1 as MNHNS and CDR2 as SASEGT. The CDR3 consists of 13 residues. Trimming removed 6 bases from V and 4 bases from J, with 12 bases in between. In DNA form, the CDR3 reads TGTGCCAGCAGGCCGGGGTCGGGCACTGAAGCTTTCTTT. Translating gives CASRPGSGTEAFF.

The gene calls are TRBV18 and TRBJ1-5; D not resolved. This CDR3 contains 14 residues. CDR1 KGHSH and CDR2 LQKENI come from the germline V gene. Between the trimmed V and J ends, which lost 2 bases and 4 bases, there was a span of 9 bases. CDR3: CASSPLARNQPQHF. DNA of the CDR3: TGTGCCAGCTCACCATTAGCCAGAAATCAGCCCCAGCATTTT.

V usage is TRBV7-2 and J usage is TRBJ2-7, with a tentative D call TRBD1 (6 bases). Germline values: CDR1 SGHTA, CDR2 FQGNSA. V was clipped by 4 bases and J by 0 bases, with 10 bases between them. The length of the CDR3 is 14 residues. Here the CDR3 DNA reads TGTGCCAGCAGCTCCCAGGGGCTCTCCTACGAGCAGTACTTC. Its translation is CASSSQGLSYEQYF.

The gene calls are TRBV6-1 and TRBJ2-5, with D maybe TRBD1 (6 bases). The CDR3 length is 16 residues. V gave up 0 bases and J gave up 1 base, with 12 bases separating them. Looked up from germline, CDR1 is MNHNS and CDR2 is SASEGT. The CDR3 DNA reads TGTGCCAGCAGTGAAGCCACAGGGTACGGCCAAGAGACCCAGTACTTC. Translated, it gives CASSEATGYGQETQYF.

The chain combines TRBV28 with TRBJ2-1, with D possibly matching TRBD2 (6 bases). This CDR3 spans 17 amino acids. CDR1 and CDR2 from the germline V gene are MDHEN and SYDVKM. V lost 5 bases and J lost 5, with 22 bases in between. The CDR3 region is CASSAPSSAGSNNEQFF. The CDR3 DNA follows: TGTGCCAGCAGTGCCCCGTCGTCGGCGGGGTCAAACAATGAGCAGTTCTTC. Full variable domain (remainder filled in from reference TRBV28 and TRBJ2-1): DVKVTQSSRYLVKRTGEKVFLECVQDMDHENMFWYRQDPGLGLRLIYFSYDVKMKEKGDIPEGYSVSREKKERFSLILESASTNQTSMYLCASSAPSSAGSNNEQFFGPGTRLTVL.

CDR3 protein: CASSLYRTANTEAFF. The DNA of the CDR3 is TGCGCCAGCAGCTTGTACAGGACAGCGAACACTGAAGCTTTCTTT. V and J are TRBV5-1 and TRBJ1-1; D is perhaps TRBD1 (6 bases). The ends were cut back, 1 base at V and 1 base at J, with 11 bases in the middle. The CDR3 runs to 15 residues. CDR1 and CDR2 from the germline V gene are SGHRS and YFSETQ.

This rearrangement joins TRBV19 to TRBJ1-1; the D gene is possibly TRBD1 (6 bases). Trimming pared 5 bases from V and 1 base from J, leaving 11 bases between. The germline CDR1 and CDR2 sequences are LNHDA and SQIVND (reference sequence). This CDR3 contains 14 residues. The CDR3 sequence is CASSAQTGNTEAFF. CDR3 nucleotides: TGTGCCAGTAGTGCCCAGACAGGGAACACTGAAGCTTTCTTT.

This clone was seen more than once but under ten times. The gene calls are TRBV28 and TRBJ1-2; D ambiguous. Germline V gene data show CDR1 as MDHEN and CDR2 as SYDVKM. The germline V and J ends were trimmed by 5 bases and 0 bases, with 7 bases remaining between them. CDR3 length: 13 amino acids. CDR3 in DNA: TGTGCCAGCAGTGGGAGGGCTAACTATGGCTACACCTTC. Its translation is CASSGRANYGYTF.

This clone appeared a few times. The chain has TRBV6-5 and TRBJ1-1; D unclear. The CDR3 totals 11 residues. V was pared by 7 bases and J by 1 base, with 4 bases between. CDR1 is MNHEY and CDR2 is SVGAGI in the germline V gene. The CDR3 spells CASTRNTEAFF. DNA for the CDR3: TGTGCCAGCACCCGGAACACTGAAGCTTTCTTT.

The chain carries TRBV6-4 and TRBJ2-3; 8 bases match TRBD2. The CDR3 covers 14 residues. The V gene end was trimmed by 0 bases and the J gene end by 5 bases; junction bases not matched to a gene: 1. The germline gives CDR1 MRHNA, CDR2 SNTAGT. In DNA, the CDR3 is TGTGCCAGCAGTGACTCGAGCGGGAGAGATACGCAGTATTTT. It is translated as CASSDSSGRDTQYF.

The chain uses TRBV11-2 and TRBJ2-3, with TRBD2 identical over 8 bases. Germline trimming cut 7 bases from V and 2 bases from J; bases unmatched to any gene: 11. This CDR3 is built from 16 residues. Germline-derived CDR1 and CDR2 are SGHAT and FQNNGV. CDR3 coding DNA: TGTGCCAGCACCTCCTATGGCGGGGGGTTCACAGATACGCAGTATTTT. As protein: CASTSYGGGFTDTQYF.

This clone was seen only a few times. This sequence joins TRBV6-5 and TRBJ2-6, with 7 bases lining up with TRBD1. Germline V lookup: CDR1 MNHEY, CDR2 SVGAGI. There are 14 residues in the CDR3. J gave up 4 bases and V 7 bases, and 4 bases lay outside the gene matches. The CDR3 sequence is CASTLGQGANVLTF. DNA for the CDR3: TGTGCCAGCACCCTGGGACAGGGGGCCAACGTCCTGACTTTC.

The sample holds one count of this clone. The rearrangement links TRBV7-9 to TRBJ2-5, with TRBD1 matching 7 bases. The last part of the DNA fits TRBJ2-7 better; the J call may be wrong. The V gene's germline CDR1 is SEHNR and CDR2 FQNEAQ (reference sequence). The CDR3 is made up of 14 amino acids. The CDR3 spells CASSLRDRSYEQYF. In DNA form, the CDR3 reads TGTGCCAGCAGCCTCCGGGACAGATCCTACGAGCAGTACTTC.

As for this clone: At one of its ends the junction is not consistent with the germline gene, which may arise from a read error. The chain employs TRBV7-2 and TRBJ2-7, with 7 bases fitting TRBD1. The CDR3 contains 12 residues. The germline gives CDR1 SGHTA, CDR2 FQGNSA. The CDR3 DNA sequence: TGTGCCAGCAGCTTAGATCTCTCAGGGGGAGTATTC. It specifies CASSLDLSGGVF. Looking up the rest from reference TRBV7-2 and TRBJ2-7 gives the full variable domain: GAGVSQSPSNKVTEKGKDVELRCDPISGHTALYWYRQSLGQGLEFLIYFQGNSAPDKSGLPSDRFSAERTGGSVSTLTIQRTQQEDSAVYLCASSLDLSGGVFGPGTRLTVT.

The genes are TRBV7-2 and TRBJ2-7, with TRBD1 identical over 10 bases. Germline V gives CDR1 SGHTA, CDR2 FQGNSA. CDR3 length: 15 amino acids. The V gene end was trimmed by 2 bases and the J gene end by 1 base; junction bases not matched to a gene: 2. The CDR3 bases are TGTGCCAGCAGCTTATTGGGACAGGGGTCCTACGAGCAGTACTTC. Amino acids: CASSLLGQGSYEQYF.

The genes are TRBV5-6 and TRBJ2-6; unclear D gene. Trimming left V 4 bases short and J 2 bases short, with 16 bases between. Germline V gene sequence: CDR1 SGHDT, CDR2 YYEEEE. CDR3 length: 17 amino acids. This chain's CDR3 is CASSRHLQFPGANVLTF. The CDR3 DNA is TGTGCCAGCAGCCGCCATCTCCAGTTCCCTGGGGCCAACGTCCTGACTTTC.

The rearrangement links TRBV2 to TRBJ2-1; the match to TRBD2 covers 14 bases. The CDR3 consists of 17 residues. The V gene end was trimmed by 7 bases and the J gene end by 7 bases; junction bases not matched to a gene: 12. Germline loops: CDR1 SNHLY, CDR2 FYNNEI. The DNA for the CDR3 is TGTGCCAGCATCGGGACTAGCGGGAGTTCAGTGGGGAATGAGCAGTTCTTC. Translated, it gives CASIGTSGSSVGNEQFF.

V gene TRBV7-9 combines with J gene TRBJ2-3, with TRBD2 matching 10 bases. Per the germline V gene, CDR1 is SEHNR and CDR2 is FQNEAQ (reference sequence). There are 15 residues in the CDR3. Trimming took 6 bases from V and 5 from J; bases not matched to a gene: 8. CDR3 DNA sequence: TGTGCCAGCAGGAGAACACAGCGGGAGGGAGATACGCAGTATTTT. Encoded protein: CASRRTQREGDTQYF.

The CDR3 loop is CASSVAKDTEQFF. CDR3 sequence (DNA): TGTGCCAGCAGCGTAGCCAAGGACACTGAGCAGTTCTTC. This chain links TRBV9 with TRBJ2-1; a weak D match, TRBD1 (5 bases). The CDR3 runs to 13 residues. Germline values: CDR1 SGDLS, CDR2 YYNGEE. Between the trimmed V and J ends, which lost 0 bases and 9 bases, there was a span of 10 bases. Drawing the rest from reference TRBV9 and TRBJ2-1, the complete variable domain is DSGVTQTPKHLITATGQRVTLRCSPRSGDLSVYWYQQSLDQGLQFLIQYYNGEERAKGNILERFSAQQFPDLHSELNLSSLELGDSALYFCASSVAKDTEQFFGPGTRLTVL.

The rearrangement joins TRBV11-2 to TRBJ1-1, with unresolved D. CDR1 SGHAT and CDR2 FQNNGV come from the germline V gene. The CDR3 spans 13 residues. V lost 5 bases to trimming and J lost 2 bases, with 9 bases between them. The CDR3 region has the DNA TGTGCCAGCAGCCTCAAAGCTAACACTGAAGCTTTCTTT. Its protein is CASSLKANTEAFF.

J is TRBJ1-3 and V is TRBV28, with D tentatively TRBD1 (5 bases). The V and J ends lost 4 bases and 13 bases respectively, with 11 bases between them. The length of the CDR3 is 11 residues. Germline lookup yields CDR1 MDHEN and CDR2 SYDVKM. The CDR3 region is CASSSPQGIYF. CDR3 DNA: TGTGCCAGCAGTTCCCCCCAGGGAATATATTTT.

This rearrangement joins TRBV2 to TRBJ2-3, with D maybe TRBD2 (6 bases). The length of the CDR3 is 13 residues. Germline CDR1 and CDR2: SNHLY and FYNNEI. The V end lost 8 bases, the J end lost 3 bases, and 12 bases lay between the germline ends. The CDR3 protein is CASRYGGTDTQYF. The CDR3 region has the DNA TGTGCCAGCCGTTATGGGGGGACAGATACGCAGTATTTT.

V and J are TRBV5-1 and TRBJ2-7; 8 nucleotides align to TRBD2. Germline CDR1 reads SGHRS; CDR2 reads YFSETQ. V shed 4 bases, J shed 6 bases, and the junction held 9 bases outside the gene matches. The CDR3 is made up of 14 amino acids. In DNA, the CDR3 is TGCGCCAGCAGCCCCCAGCGGGAGATAGGCGAGCAGTACTTC. Residues: CASSPQREIGEQYF.

This clone was seen only a few times. The rearrangement links TRBV4-1 to TRBJ1-6; the D is unclear. CDR3 size: 13 residues. The V gene lost 5 bases and the J gene lost 6 bases, with 8 bases spanning the gap. From germline, CDR1 is MGHRA and CDR2 YSYEKL. The CDR3 sequence: CASSSQINSPLHF. CDR3 nucleotides: TGCGCCAGCAGCTCACAGATTAATTCACCCCTCCACTTT.

A remark on this clone: At one of its ends the junction is not consistent with the germline gene, which may arise from a read error. The chain has TRBV5-1 and TRBJ2-1; 12 positions agree with TRBD2. Germline-derived CDR1 and CDR2 are SGHRS and YFSETQ. The CDR3 runs to 14 residues. This CDR3 reads CVSSFRLAGDEQFF. In DNA, the CDR3 is TGCGTCAGCAGCTTCCGACTAGCGGGAGATGAGCAGTTCTTC. Variable domain in full (rest from reference TRBV5-1 and TRBJ2-1): KAGVTQTPRYLIKTRGQQVTLSCSPISGHRSVSWYQQTPGQGLQFLFEYFSETQRNKGNFPGRFSGRQFSNSRSEMNVSTLELGDSALYLCVSSFRLAGDEQFFGPGTRLTVL.